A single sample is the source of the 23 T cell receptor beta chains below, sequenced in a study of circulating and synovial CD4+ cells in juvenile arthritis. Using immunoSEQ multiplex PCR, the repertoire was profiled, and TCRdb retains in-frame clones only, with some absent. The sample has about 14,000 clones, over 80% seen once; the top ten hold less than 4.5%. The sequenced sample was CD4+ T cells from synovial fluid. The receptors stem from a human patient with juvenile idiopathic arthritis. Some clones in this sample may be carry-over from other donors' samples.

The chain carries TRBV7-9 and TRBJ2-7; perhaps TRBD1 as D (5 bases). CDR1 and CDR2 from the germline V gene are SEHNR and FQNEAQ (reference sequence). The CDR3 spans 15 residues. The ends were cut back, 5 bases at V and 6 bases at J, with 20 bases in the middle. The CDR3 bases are TGTGCCAGCAGCCCTTTACGCGACAGCCCTGGCGAGCAGTACTTC. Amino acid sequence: CASSPLRDSPGEQYF.

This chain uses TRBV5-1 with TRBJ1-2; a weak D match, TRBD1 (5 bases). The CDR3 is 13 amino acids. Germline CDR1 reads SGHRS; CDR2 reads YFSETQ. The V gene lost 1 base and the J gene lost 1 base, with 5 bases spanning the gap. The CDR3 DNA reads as TGCGCCAGCAGCTTGCAGGGTAACTATGGCTACACCTTC. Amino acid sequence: CASSLQGNYGYTF.

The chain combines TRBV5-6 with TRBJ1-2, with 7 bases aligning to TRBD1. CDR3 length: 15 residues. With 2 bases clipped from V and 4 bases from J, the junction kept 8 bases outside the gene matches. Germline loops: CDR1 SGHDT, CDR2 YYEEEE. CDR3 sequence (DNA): TGTGCCAGCAGCTTTGGTAACAGGGGTTCCTATGGCTACACCTTC. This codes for CASSFGNRGSYGYTF.

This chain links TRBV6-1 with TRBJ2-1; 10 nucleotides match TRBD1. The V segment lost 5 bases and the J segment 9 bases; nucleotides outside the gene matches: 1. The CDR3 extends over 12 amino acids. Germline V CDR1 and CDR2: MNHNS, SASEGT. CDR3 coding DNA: TGTGCCAGCAGTTGGACAGGGGGTGAGCAGTTCTTC. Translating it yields CASSWTGGEQFF.

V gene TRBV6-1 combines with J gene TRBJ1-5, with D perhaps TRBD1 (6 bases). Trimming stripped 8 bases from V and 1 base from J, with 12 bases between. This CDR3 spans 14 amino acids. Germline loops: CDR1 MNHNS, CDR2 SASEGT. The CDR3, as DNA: TGTGCCAGCGCTCAGGGGATAAGCAATCAGCCCCAGCATTTT. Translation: CASAQGISNQPQHF.

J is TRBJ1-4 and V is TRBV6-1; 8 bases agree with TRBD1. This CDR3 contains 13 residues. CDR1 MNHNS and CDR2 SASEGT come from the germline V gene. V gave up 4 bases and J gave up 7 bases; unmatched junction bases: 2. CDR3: CASSAGQGEKLFF. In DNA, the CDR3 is TGTGCCAGCAGTGCCGGACAGGGTGAAAAACTGTTTTTT.

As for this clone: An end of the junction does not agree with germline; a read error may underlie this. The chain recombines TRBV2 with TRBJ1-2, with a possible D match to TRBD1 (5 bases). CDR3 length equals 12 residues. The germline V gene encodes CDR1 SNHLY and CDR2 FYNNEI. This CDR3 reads CASSGTFYGYTF. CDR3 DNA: TGTGCCAGCAGTGGGACATTTTATGGCTACACCTTT.

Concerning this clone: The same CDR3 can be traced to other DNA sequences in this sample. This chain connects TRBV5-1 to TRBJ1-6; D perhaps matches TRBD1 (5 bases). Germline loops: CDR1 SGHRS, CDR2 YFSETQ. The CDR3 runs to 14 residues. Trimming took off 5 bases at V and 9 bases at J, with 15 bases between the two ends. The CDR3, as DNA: TGCGCCAGCAGGGGAGGGACTGGGGGTTCACCCCTCCACTTT. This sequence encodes CASRGGTGGSPLHF.

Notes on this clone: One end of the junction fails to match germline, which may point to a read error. The DNA for the CDR3 is TGCGCCAGCAGTTTGGGTGGGACTAGCGTAACAGATACGCAGTATTTT. Its protein is CASSLGGTSVTDTQYF. V is TRBV5-1 and J is TRBJ2-3, with 10 bases fitting TRBD2. The CDR3 runs 16 residues. The V gene's germline CDR1 is SGHRS and CDR2 YFSETQ.

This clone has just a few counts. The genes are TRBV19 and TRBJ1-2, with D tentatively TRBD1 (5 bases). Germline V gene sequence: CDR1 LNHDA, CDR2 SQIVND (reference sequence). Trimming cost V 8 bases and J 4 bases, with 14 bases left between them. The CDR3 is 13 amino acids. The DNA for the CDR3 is TGTGCCAGTGCCTCGACAGTTACCTATGGCTACACCTTC. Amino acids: CASASTVTYGYTF.

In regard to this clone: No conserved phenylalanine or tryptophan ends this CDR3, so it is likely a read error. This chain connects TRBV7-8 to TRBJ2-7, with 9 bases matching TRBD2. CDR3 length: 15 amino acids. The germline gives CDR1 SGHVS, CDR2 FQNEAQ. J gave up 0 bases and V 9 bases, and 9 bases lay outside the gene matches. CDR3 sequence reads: CASRRAGGSSYEQYY. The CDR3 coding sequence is TGTGCCAGTCGAAGAGCGGGAGGCAGCTCCTACGAGCAGTACTAC.

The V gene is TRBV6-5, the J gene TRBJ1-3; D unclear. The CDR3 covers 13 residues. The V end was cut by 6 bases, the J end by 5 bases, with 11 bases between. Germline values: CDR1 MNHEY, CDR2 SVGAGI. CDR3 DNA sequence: TGTGCCAGCAGGAGGAGGGATCGAAACACCATATATTTT. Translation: CASRRRDRNTIYF.

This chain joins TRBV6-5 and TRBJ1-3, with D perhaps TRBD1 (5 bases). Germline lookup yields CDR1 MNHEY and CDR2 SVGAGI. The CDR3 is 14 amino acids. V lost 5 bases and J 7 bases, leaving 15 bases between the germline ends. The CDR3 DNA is TGTGCCAGCAGTGGTTACAGAAGGGGCAACACCATATATTTT. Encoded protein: CASSGYRRGNTIYF.

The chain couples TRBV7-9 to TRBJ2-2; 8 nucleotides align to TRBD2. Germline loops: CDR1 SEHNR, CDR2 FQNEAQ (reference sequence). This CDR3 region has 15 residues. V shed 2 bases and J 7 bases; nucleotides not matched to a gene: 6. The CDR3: CASSLSGGAVGELFF. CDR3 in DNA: TGTGCCAGCAGCTTATCCGGGGGGGCAGTCGGGGAGCTGTTTTTT.

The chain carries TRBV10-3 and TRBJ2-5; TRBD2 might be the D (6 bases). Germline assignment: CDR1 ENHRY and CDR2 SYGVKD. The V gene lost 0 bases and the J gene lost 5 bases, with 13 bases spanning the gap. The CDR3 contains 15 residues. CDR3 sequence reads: CAISESGRGSETQYF. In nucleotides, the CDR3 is TGTGCCATCAGTGAGTCCGGTCGGGGGAGCGAGACCCAGTACTTC.

DNA for the CDR3: TGTGCCAGCAGTTTAGCGACAGGGGTCACCGGGGAGCTGTTTTTT. It yields the protein CASSLATGVTGELFF. The chain uses TRBV27 and TRBJ2-2; 8 nucleotides match TRBD1. Germline values: CDR1 MNHEY, CDR2 SMNVEV (reference sequence). The ends lost 2 bases at V and 4 bases at J; junction bases unmatched: 3. The CDR3 sequence is 15 residues long.

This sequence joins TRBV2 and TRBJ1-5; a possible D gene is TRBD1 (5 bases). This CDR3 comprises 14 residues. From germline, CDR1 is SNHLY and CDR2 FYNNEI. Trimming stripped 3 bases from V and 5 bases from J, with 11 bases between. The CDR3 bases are TGTGCCAGCAGTGACGACAGAGACGATCAGCCCCAGCATTTT. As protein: CASSDDRDDQPQHF.

The CDR3 here is CSVEKEATEAFF. The CDR3 bases are TGCAGCGTTGAAAAGGAGGCCACTGAAGCTTTCTTT. The chain combines TRBV29-1 with TRBJ1-1; D gene unclear. Germline V gene sequence: CDR1 SQVTM, CDR2 ANQGSEA. The CDR3 runs to 12 residues. The V gene lost 2 bases and the J gene lost 4 bases, with 8 bases spanning the gap.

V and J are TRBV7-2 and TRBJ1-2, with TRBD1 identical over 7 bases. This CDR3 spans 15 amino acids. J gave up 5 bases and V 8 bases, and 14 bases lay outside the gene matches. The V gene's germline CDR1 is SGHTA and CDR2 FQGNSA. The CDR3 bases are TGTGCCAGCTCCACAGCCCGCGGGGACAGATATGGCTACACCTTC. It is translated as CASSTARGDRYGYTF.

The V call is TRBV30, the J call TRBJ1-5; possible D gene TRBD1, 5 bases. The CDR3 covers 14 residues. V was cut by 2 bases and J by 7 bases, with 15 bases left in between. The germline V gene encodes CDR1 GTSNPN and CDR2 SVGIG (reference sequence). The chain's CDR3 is CAWSRAGNNQPQHF. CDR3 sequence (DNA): TGTGCCTGGAGTCGGGCAGGGAATAACCAGCCCCAGCATTTT.

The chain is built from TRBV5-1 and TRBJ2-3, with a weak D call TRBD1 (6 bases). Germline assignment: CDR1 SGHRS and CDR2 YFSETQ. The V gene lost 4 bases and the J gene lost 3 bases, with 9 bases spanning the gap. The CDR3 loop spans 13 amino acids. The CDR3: CASSQGQTDTQYF. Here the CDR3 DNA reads TGCGCCAGCAGCCAAGGACAGACAGATACGCAGTATTTT.

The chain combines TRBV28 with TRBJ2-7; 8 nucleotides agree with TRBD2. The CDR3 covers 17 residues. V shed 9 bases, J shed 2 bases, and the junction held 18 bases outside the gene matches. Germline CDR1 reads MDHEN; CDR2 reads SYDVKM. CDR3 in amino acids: CASTDDQKRGKTYEQYF. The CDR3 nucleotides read TGTGCCAGTACCGATGACCAAAAGCGGGGGAAAACCTACGAGCAGTACTTC.

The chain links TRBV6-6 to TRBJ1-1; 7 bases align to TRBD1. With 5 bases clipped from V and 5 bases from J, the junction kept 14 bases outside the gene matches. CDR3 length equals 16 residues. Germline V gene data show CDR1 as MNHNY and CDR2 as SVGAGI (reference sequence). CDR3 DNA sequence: TGTGCCAGCAGTGCACTAACCGGGACAGATGATACTGAAGCTTTCTTT. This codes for CASSALTGTDDTEAFF.